A selection of T cell receptor beta chains follows, all from one sample in a study of blood T cell repertoires in COVID-19. Using immunoSEQ multiplex PCR, the repertoire was profiled, and TCRdb retains in-frame clones only, with some absent. The table shows hundreds of thousands of clones, with 80% to 90% occurring only once. Sequencing was carried out using peripheral blood. The receptors shown here come from a man aged 35 to 55 with acute or convalescent COVID-19. The CDR3 runs from the conserved cysteine through the conserved F or W. Fields, in order: clone size, J gene, D gene, V gene, CDR3 protein, CDR3 DNA. D genes are given only for firm matches. Size values are once, few and many counts, or a class for expanded clones, and some rows have none.

-	TRBJ1-2	TRBD1	TRBV24-1	CATSDFDRAGGYTF	TGTGCCACCAGTGATTTCGACAGGGCAGGCGGCTACACCTTC
-	TRBJ2-7	TRBD2	TRBV14	CASSWTSGTTYEQYF	TGTGCCAGCAGTTGGACTAGCGGGACAACCTACGAGCAGTACTTC
-	TRBJ2-2	TRBD2	TRBV6-5	CASARLAGGTGELFF	TGTGCCAGCGCAAGACTAGCGGGGGGCACCGGGGAGCTGTTTTTT
-	TRBJ1-4	-	TRBV7-9	CASSLSGANEKLFF	TGTGCCAGCAGCTTATCAGGGGCTAATGAAAAACTGTTTTTT
-	TRBJ1-1	TRBD1	TRBV9	CASSTHRGAYTEAFF	TGTGCCAGCAGCACTCACAGGGGAGCTTATACTGAAGCTTTCTTT
-	TRBJ1-1	-	TRBV4-3	CASSQDPGDNTEAFF	TGCGCCAGCAGCCAAGATCCAGGGGACAACACTGAAGCTTTCTTT
-	TRBJ1-1	-	TRBV14	CASSQLNRANTEAFF	TGTGCCAGCAGCCAACTCAACAGGGCGAACACTGAAGCTTTCTTT
-	TRBJ1-5	TRBD1	TRBV7-2	CASSWTGYLGQPQHF	TGTGCCAGCAGCTGGACAGGGTATCTAGGACAGCCCCAGCATTTT
-	TRBJ1-2	TRBD1	TRBV7-3	CASSLTGDYGYTF	TGTGCCAGCAGTCTGACAGGGGATTATGGCTACACCTTC
-	TRBJ2-5	-	TRBV11-1	CASSSTSFTAAQYF	TGTGCCAGCAGCTCGACTAGTTTCACGGCGGCCCAGTACTTC
-	TRBJ2-3	TRBD2	TRBV4-3	CASSHPANLAGVSSTDTQYF	TGCGCCAGCAGCCACCCTGCGAATCTAGCGGGGGTTTCTAGCACAGATACGCAGTATTTT
-	TRBJ2-7	TRBD2	TRBV9	CASSRTSGGPWPWEQYF	TGTGCCAGCAGCCGGACTAGCGGGGGCCCCTGGCCTTGGGAGCAGTACTTC
-	TRBJ1-6	-	TRBV14	CASSQVSPGRDSPLHF	TGTGCCAGCAGCCAAGTCTCGCCAGGGAGGGATTCACCCCTCCACTTT
once	TRBJ2-5	TRBD2	TRBV19	CASSMAGGRETQYF	TGTGCCAGTAGTATGGCGGGGGGGCGTGAGACCCAGTACTTC
-	TRBJ2-2	-	TRBV21-1	CASNTWDRRATGELFF	TGTGCCAGCAACACATGGGACAGGCGCGCCACCGGGGAGCTGTTTTTT